This record concerns one T cell receptor (beta chain) sequence. Original processing methods: For nucleated cells, counts were estimated from reference gene primer amplification. TCRdb's copy holds only in-frame clones and misses some; the assay was immunoSEQ multiplex PCR. D and trimming were read from the DNA, whereas the V and J calls and clone size are those reported in that table. Among fewer than 300,000 clones, 85% were seen once, and the ten largest hold about 14%. The data originate from a study of blood T cell repertoires in COVID-19. Study information: Sites in the United States, Italy and Spain provided acute and convalescent COVID-19 samples. From T cells, B-cell-depleted T cells, or PBMCs came the material, which was cDNA or gDNA.

J lost 9 bases, V lost 8 bases, and 10 bases had no gene match. The germline CDR1 and CDR2 sequences are SNHLY and FYNNEI. This CDR3 contains 13 residues. The rearrangement joins TRBV2 to TRBJ2-4, with 7 bases lining up with TRBD1. Sequencing used peripheral blood. The TCR originated in a human donor in a cohort sampled during active COVID-19. DNA of the CDR3: TGTGCCAGCGACGTGACAGGGTTTAGCATTCAGTACTTC. Translating it yields CASDVTGFSIQYF.